Listed below are T cell receptor beta chains from one sample, sequenced in a study of blood T cell repertoires in COVID-19. TCRdb's table, derived via immunoSEQ multiplex PCR, lists solely in-frame clones and lacks some. This sample yields 55,000 to 70,000 clones, of which roughly 92% are seen a single time; 5.5% to 6.5% belongs to the top ten. Material: peripheral blood. The receptors originated from a human donor in a cohort sampled during active COVID-19. Both conserved end residues are part of each CDR3.

>TRBV2|15
CASSDRTGVGETQYF
>TRBV7-2|14
CASSLDSGEETQYF
>TRBV30|14
CAYEYLGVRETQYF
>TRBV19|15
CASSDRTRGSNEQFF
>TRBV10-3|18
CAISESPGGRAILNEQFF
>TRBV12-3/TRBV12-4|13
CASSLVQGGKAFF
>TRBV7-9|15
CASSPGVSTNEKLFF
>TRBV18|17
CASSPPGQGPSNQPQHF
>TRBV28|13
CASSLRGNYGYTF
>TRBV9|15
CASSDIGTGKETQYF
>TRBV6-6|16
CASTPRTASSYNEQFF
>TRBV28|14
CASMGTGVNTEAFF
>TRBV6-5|16
CASSYSSGRGGYEQYF
>TRBV19|18
CASSRRTPSGSSYNEQFF
>TRBV18|15
CASSRTGGVGNIQYF
>TRBV5-6|15
CASSLEQGVRHGYTF
>TRBV7-2|15
CASSPRQARQETQYF
>TRBV28|20
CASSFQTGKMSLGYNYGYTF
>TRBV7-9|14
CASTNGLDDNEQFF
>TRBV4-1|15
CASSQSQVMNTEAFF
>TRBV3-1/TRBV3-2|15
CASSLRDTMNTEAFF
>TRBV7-6|15
CASSLQGVANEKLFF
>TRBV10-3|12
CATGLAGGPVTF
>TRBV18|17
CASNLGGQASGANVLTF
>TRBV20-1|14
CSASFRTNTGELFF
>TRBV15|14
CATSRGDSVETQYF
>TRBV28|15
CASSNPGGGNQPQHF
>TRBV28|17
CASIGTGVKQDSYEQYF
>TRBV9|18
CASSAEAGALGRNYGYTF
>TRBV3-1/TRBV3-2|15
CVSSLQGFSGNTIYF
>TRBV19|14
CASSRESPYNEQFF
>TRBV18|16
CASSPELAGVGGELFF
>TRBV4-2|17
CASSQVPTSGAADTQYF
>TRBV23-1|19
CASSPVHPDRGPGVTEAFF
>TRBV9|12
CASSVTNTEAFF
>TRBV18|16
CASSGGVINMGTEAFF
>TRBV2|15
CASSDYGTTNYEQYF
>TRBV19|15
CASSDPGSSDEKLFF
>TRBV30|17
CAWSVLRSTPPGTEAFF
>TRBV2|13
CASRDRGLGEQYF
>TRBV5-1|16
CASSPGLAGGLETQYF
>TRBV6-6|15
CASLSAGGSYNEQFF
>TRBV19|15
CASSMGFSARAEAFF
>TRBV11-3|15
CASSFSGGMNTEAFF
>TRBV6-5|16
CASSYSTSGDTDTQYF